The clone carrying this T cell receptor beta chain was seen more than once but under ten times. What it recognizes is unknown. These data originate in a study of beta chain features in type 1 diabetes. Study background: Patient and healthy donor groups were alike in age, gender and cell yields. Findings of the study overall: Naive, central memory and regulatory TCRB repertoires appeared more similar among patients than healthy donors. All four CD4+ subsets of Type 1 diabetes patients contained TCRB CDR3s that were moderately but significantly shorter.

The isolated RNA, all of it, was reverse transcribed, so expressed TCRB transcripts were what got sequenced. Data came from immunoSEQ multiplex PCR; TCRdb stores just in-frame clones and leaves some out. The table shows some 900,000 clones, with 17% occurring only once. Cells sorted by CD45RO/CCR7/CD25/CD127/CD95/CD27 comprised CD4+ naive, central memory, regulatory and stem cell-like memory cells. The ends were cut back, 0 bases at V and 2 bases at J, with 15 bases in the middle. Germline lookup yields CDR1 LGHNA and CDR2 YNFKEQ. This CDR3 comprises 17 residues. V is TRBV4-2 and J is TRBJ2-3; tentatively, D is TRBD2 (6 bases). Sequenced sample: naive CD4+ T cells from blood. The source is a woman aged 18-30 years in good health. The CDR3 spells CASSQDGRASDTDTQYF. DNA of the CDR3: TGTGCCAGCAGCCAAGATGGTAGGGCTAGCGACACAGATACGCAGTATTTT.